This T cell receptor (beta chain) is from a study of radiotherapy plus CTLA-4 blockade in lung cancer. Points on this clone: Its antigen remains unidentified.

Germline V gene data show CDR1 as SGHNT and CDR2 as YYREEE (reference sequence). Trimming shortened V by 5 bases and J by 5 bases, and 16 bases separated the two germline ends. The CDR3 runs to 14 residues. The study's findings and limits: Per reports, early blood T cell clone dynamics, plus interferon-beta, forecast response most strongly. Some TCR clones had been derived from tumors. These clones expanded in peripheral blood after radiotherapy plus ipilimumab.

Data came from immunoSEQ multiplex PCR; TCRdb stores just in-frame clones and leaves some out. The profile shows 85,000 to 130,000 clones, under 90% of them singletons. Focal radiation with ipilimumab CTLA-4 blockade was given to patients with chemo-refractory metastatic non-small-cell lung cancer. The chain links TRBV5-4 to TRBJ1-1; D is possibly TRBD1 (6 bases). This TCR was sampled from a human donor with non-small cell lung cancer that progressed on radiotherapy plus ipilimumab. Some clones in this sample may be carry-over from other donors' samples. Sequencing was performed on peripheral blood, taken from a patient treated with radiotherapy plus ipilimumab. This CDR3 reads CASRYQGGITEAFF. The CDR3 DNA is TGTGCCAGCAGGTACCAAGGGGGGATTACTGAAGCTTTCTTT.